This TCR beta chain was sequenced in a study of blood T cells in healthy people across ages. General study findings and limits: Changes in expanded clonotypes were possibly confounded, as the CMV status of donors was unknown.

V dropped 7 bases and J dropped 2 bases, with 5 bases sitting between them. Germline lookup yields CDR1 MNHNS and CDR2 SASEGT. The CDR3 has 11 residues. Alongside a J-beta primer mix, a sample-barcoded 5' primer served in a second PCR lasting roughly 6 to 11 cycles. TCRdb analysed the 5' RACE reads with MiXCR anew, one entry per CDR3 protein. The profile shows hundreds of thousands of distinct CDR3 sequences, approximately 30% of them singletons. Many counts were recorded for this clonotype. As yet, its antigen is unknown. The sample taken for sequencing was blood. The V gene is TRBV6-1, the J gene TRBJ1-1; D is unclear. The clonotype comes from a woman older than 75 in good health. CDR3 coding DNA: TGTGCCAGCACCCCTAACACTGAAGCTTTCTTT. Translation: CASTPNTEAFF.